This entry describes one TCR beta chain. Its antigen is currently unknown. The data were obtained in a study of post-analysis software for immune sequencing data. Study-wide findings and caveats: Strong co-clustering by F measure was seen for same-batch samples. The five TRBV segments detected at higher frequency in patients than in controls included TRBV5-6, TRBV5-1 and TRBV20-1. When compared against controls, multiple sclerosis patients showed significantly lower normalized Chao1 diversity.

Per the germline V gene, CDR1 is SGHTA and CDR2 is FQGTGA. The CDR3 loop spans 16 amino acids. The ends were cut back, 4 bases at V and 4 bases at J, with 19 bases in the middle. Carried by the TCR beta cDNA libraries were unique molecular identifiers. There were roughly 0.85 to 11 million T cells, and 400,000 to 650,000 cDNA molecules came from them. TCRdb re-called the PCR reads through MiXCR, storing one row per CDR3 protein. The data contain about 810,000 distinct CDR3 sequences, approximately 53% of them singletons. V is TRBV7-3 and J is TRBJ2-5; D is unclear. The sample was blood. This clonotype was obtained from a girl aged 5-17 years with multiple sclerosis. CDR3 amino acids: CASSSPRLPAGETQYF. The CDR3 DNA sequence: TGTGCCAGCAGCTCCCCGAGACTCCCTGCCGGAGAGACCCAGTACTTC.